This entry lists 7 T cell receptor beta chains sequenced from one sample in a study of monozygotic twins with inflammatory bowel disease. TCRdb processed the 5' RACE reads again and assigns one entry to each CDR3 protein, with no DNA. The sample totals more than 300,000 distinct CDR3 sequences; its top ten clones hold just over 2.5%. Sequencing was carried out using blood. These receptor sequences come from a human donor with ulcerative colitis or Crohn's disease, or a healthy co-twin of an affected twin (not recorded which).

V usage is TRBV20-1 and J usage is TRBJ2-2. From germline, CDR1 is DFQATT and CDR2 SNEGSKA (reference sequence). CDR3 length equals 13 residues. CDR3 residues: CSARVPSTGELFF.

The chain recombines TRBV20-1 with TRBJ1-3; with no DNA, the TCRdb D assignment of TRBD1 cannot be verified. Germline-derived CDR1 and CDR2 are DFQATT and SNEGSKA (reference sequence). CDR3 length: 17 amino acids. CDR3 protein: CSARDRQEPLSGNTIYF.

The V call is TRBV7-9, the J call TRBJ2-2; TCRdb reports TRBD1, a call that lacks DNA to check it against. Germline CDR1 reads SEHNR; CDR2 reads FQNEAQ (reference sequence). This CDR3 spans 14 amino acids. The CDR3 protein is CASSFTGRTGELFF.

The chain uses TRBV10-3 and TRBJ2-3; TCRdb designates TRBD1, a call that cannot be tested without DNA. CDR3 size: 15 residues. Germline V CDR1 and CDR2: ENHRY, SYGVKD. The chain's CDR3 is CAISDWGQTTDTQYF.

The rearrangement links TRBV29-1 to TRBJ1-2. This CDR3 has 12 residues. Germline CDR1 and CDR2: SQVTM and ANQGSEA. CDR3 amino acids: CSVEESTWGYTF.

CDR3 in amino acids: CASSQESEWASRDYEQYF. The chain carries TRBV14 and TRBJ2-7; checking the TCRdb D call of TRBD1 is not possible without DNA. This CDR3 is built from 18 residues. Per the germline V gene, CDR1 is SGHDN and CDR2 is FVKESK.

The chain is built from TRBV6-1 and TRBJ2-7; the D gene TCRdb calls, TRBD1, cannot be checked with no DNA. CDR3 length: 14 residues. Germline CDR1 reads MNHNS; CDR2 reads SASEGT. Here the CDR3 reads CARYRSDSTYEQYF.